This T cell receptor beta chain appears in the sequencing data of a study of T cell responses to AZD1222 COVID-19 vaccine. Study-wide results and caveats: Sampled repertoires all dated from after the peak T cell response. Among spike-specific TCRs, nearly half reportedly target unmutated variant regions. At baseline, seropositivity was found in only six AZD1222 recipients.

V lost 1 base and J lost 7, with 14 bases in between. Germline V gene lookup returns CDR1 SGHTA and CDR2 FQGNSA. The CDR3 runs 16 residues. This clone was seen a handful of times. Its antigen is unknown. Second-dose groups at about 4 or about 12 weeks were pooled. The repertoire was sequenced with immunoSEQ multiplex PCR; TCRdb's copy has only in-frame clones and lacks some. The data show 95,000 to 100,000 clones, about nine tenths seen once. This specimen was peripheral blood, taken 28 days after the second AZD1222 dose. The clonotype comes from an adult who received the AZD1222 COVID-19 vaccine. This sequence joins TRBV7-2 and TRBJ1-6, with D unclear. The chain's CDR3 is CASSLVPGQENSPLHF. The CDR3 DNA follows: TGTGCCAGCAGCTTAGTCCCTGGCCAGGAGAATTCACCCCTCCACTTT.